The clone carrying this T cell receptor beta chain was seen a few times. The antigen remains unidentified. Using its own MiXCR run on the reads, TCRdb lists one record per CDR3 protein. The sample has roughly 500,000 distinct CDR3 sequences; 30% to 40% are singletons. The data stem from a study of T cell repertoires in cytomegalovirus infection. Study context: Alongside well-studied HLA-B-restricted CMV epitopes, recently identified HLA-C-restricted CMV epitopes were also used. Matching HLA type and CMV infection were both indicated by public TCR beta signatures. Study-wide points: Of the TCR beta families, the public ones yielded a cumulative frequency that identified carriers of CMV plus the relevant HLA. It was HLA-C-restricted CMV-specific TCR beta clonotypes that dominated the response ex vivo.

V gave up 2 bases and J gave up 0 bases, with 8 bases separating them. The CDR3 runs to 15 residues. CDR1 SGHTA and CDR2 FQGNSA come from the germline V gene. The rearrangement joins TRBV7-2 to TRBJ1-3; D remains unclear. The TCR sequence derives from a human donor in good health (CMV status not recorded). Some clones in this sample may be carry-over from other donors' samples. Source: cultured PBMCs, taken from culture after CMV antigen stimulation. The CDR3 region is CASSLTPDSGNTIYF. For the CDR3, the DNA is TGTGCCAGCAGCTTAACGCCGGACTCTGGAAACACCATATATTTT. The full variable domain, rest sourced from reference TRBV7-2 and TRBJ1-3, is GAGVSQSPSNKVTEKGKDVELRCDPISGHTALYWYRQSLGQGLEFLIYFQGNSAPDKSGLPSDRFSAERTGGSVSTLTIQRTQQEDSAVYLCASSLTPDSGNTIYFGEGSWLTVV.